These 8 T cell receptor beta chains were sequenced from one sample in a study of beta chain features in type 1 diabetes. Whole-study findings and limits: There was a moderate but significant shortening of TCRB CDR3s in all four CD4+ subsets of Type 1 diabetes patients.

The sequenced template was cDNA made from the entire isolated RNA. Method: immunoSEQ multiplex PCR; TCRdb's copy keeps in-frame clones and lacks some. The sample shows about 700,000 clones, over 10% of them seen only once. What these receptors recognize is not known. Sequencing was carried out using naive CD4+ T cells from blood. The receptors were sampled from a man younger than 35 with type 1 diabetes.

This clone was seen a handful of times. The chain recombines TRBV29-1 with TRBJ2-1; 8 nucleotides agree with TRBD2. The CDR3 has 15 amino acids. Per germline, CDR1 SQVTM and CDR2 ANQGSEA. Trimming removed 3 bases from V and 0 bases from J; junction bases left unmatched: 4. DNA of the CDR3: TGCAGCGTTGACCAGGCGGGGGGCTCCTACAATGAGCAGTTCTTC. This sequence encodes CSVDQAGGSYNEQFF.

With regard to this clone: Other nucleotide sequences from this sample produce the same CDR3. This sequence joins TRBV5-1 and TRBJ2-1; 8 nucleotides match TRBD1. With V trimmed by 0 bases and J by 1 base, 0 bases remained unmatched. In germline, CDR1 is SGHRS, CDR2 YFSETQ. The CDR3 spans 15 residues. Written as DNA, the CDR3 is TGCGCCAGCAGCTTGGGGACAGGGTCCTACAATGAGCAGTTCTTC. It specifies CASSLGTGSYNEQFF.

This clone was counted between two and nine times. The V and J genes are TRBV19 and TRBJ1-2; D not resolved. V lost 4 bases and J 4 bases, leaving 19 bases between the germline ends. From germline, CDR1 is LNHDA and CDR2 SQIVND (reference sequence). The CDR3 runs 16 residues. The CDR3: CASSTAGEFEGYGYTF. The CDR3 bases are TGTGCCAGTAGTACCGCGGGAGAGTTCGAGGGCTATGGCTACACCTTC.

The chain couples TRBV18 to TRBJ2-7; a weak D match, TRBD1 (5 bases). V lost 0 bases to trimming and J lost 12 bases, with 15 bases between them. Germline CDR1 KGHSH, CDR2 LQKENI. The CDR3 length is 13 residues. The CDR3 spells CASSPPGQGRAYF. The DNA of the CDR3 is TGTGCCAGCTCACCACCGGGGCAGGGTCGTGCGTACTTC.

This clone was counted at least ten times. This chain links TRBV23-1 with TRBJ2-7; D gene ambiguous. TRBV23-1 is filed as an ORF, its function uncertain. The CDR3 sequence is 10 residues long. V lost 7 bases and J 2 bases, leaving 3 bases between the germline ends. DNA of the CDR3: TGCGCCAGCACTCCCTACGAGCAGTACTTC. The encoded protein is CASTPYEQYF.

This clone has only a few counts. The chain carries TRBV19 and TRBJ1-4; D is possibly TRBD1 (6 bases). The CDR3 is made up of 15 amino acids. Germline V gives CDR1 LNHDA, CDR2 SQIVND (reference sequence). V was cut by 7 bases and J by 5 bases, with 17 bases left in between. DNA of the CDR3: TGTGCCAGTACCCCCAAGACAGGAACGAATGAAAAACTGTTTTTT. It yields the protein CASTPKTGTNEKLFF.

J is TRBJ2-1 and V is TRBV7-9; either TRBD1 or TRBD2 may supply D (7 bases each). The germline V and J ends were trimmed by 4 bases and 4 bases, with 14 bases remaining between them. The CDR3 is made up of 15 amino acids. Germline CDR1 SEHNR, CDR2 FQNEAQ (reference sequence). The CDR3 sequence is CASSSPGGGYNEQFF. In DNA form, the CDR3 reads TGTGCCAGCAGCTCCCCAGGGGGAGGGTACAATGAGCAGTTCTTC.

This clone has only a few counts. The CDR3 here is CATKGQGIYGYTF. The CDR3 bases are TGTGCCACCAAGGGACAGGGAATATATGGCTACACCTTC. This chain joins TRBV5-4 and TRBJ1-2, with 9 bases that match TRBD1. The junction had 8 bases not matched to a gene; V was cut back by 9 bases and J by 5 bases. Germline V CDR1 and CDR2: SGHNT, YYREEE (reference sequence). CDR3 length: 13 residues.